Presented here are 7 T cell receptor beta chains from one specimen sequenced in a study of identical twins. TCRdb independently ran MiXCR on the 5' RACE reads; one entry per CDR3 protein. The sample has 500,000 to 600,000 distinct CDR3 sequences, approximately 22% seen once. The data were also submitted as part of a second study, on T cells expressing NK-cell markers.

The sample taken for sequencing was CD4+ T cells sorted from blood. The receptor set was obtained from a woman under 30 in good health.

This rearrangement joins TRBV3-1 to TRBJ1-3, with unresolved D. Germline V gene sequence: CDR1 LGHDT, CDR2 YNNKEL (reference sequence). V was clipped by 1 base and J by 4 bases, with 11 bases between them. The CDR3 consists of 15 residues. CDR3 nucleotide sequence: TGTGCCAGCAGCCAAGGCACACTTCGAGGAAACACCATATATTTT. Translation gives CASSQGTLRGNTIYF.

This clonotype turned up a few times. As DNA, the CDR3 is TGTGCCACCCGGGACGGTACCTACGAGCAGTACTTC. This gives the protein CATRDGTYEQYF. V gene TRBV10-3 combines with J gene TRBJ2-7, with D tentatively TRBD1 or TRBD2 (5 bases each). The ends were cut back, 10 bases at V and 2 bases at J, with 12 bases in the middle. Per germline, CDR1 ENHRY and CDR2 SYGVKD. The CDR3 is made up of 12 amino acids.

This clonotype appeared a few times. The chain is built from TRBV29-1 and TRBJ1-3; D is ambiguous. Germline CDR1 is SQVTM and CDR2 is ANQGSEA. This CDR3 comprises 15 residues. V was shortened by 4 bases and J by 0 bases, with 13 bases between the two germline ends. The CDR3, as DNA: TGCAGCGTTGTAGGAGGTGGCCACTCTGGAAACACCATATATTTT. This encodes CSVVGGGHSGNTIYF.

The rearrangement uses TRBV7-6 and TRBJ2-5; 7 bases line up with TRBD1. V lost 1 base, J lost 6 bases, and 5 bases stayed unmatched. The V gene's germline CDR1 is SGHVS and CDR2 FNYEAQ. The CDR3 is 14 residues long. CDR3 amino acids: CASSLDRGGQTQYF. CDR3 nucleotides: TGTGCCAGCAGCTTAGACAGGGGTGGGCAGACCCAGTACTTC. Full variable domain (remainder filled in from reference TRBV7-6 and TRBJ2-5): GAGVSQSPRYKVTKRGQDVALRCDPISGHVSLYWYRQALGQGPEFLTYFNYEAQQDKSGLPNDRFSAERPEGSISTLTIQRTEQRDSAMYRCASSLDRGGQTQYFGPGTRLLVL.

This chain connects TRBV7-9 to TRBJ2-3; D remains unclear. Trimming took off 5 bases at V and 4 bases at J, with 13 bases between the two ends. Germline CDR1 and CDR2: SEHNR and FQNEAQ (reference sequence). The CDR3 is 14 amino acids. The CDR3 loop reads CASSLTPSPDTQYF. The DNA of the CDR3 is TGTGCCAGCAGCCTTACCCCTTCCCCAGATACGCAGTATTTT. The full variable domain, its missing parts supplied by reference TRBV7-9 and TRBJ2-3, is DTGVSQNPRHKITKRGQNVTFRCDPISEHNRLYWYRQTLGQGPEFLTYFQNEAQLEKSRLLSDRFSAERPKGSFSTLEIQRTEQGDSAMYLCASSLTPSPDTQYFGPGTRLTVL.

Only a few counts were recorded for this clonotype. The J gene is TRBJ2-3, the V gene TRBV29-1, with 12 bases lining up with TRBD1. The CDR3 length is 16 residues. Per the germline V gene, CDR1 is SQVTM and CDR2 is ANQGSEA. V shed 6 bases, J shed 6 bases, and the junction held 13 bases outside the gene matches. The chain's CDR3 is CSVGKFPGQGADTQYF. The CDR3 bases are TGCAGCGTCGGAAAATTTCCGGGACAGGGGGCGGATACGCAGTATTTT.

In its sample, this clonotype was seen a few times. The chain combines TRBV10-2 with TRBJ2-4; TRBD1 might be the D (6 bases). This CDR3 has 16 amino acids. The germline V gene has CDR1 WSHSY and CDR2 SAAADI. V was pared by 6 bases and J by 6 bases, with 21 bases between. This CDR3 reads CASRAAGVNGRNIQYF. The CDR3 DNA is TGCGCCAGCAGGGCTGCAGGGGTAAATGGGAGAAACATTCAGTACTTC.